This T cell receptor beta chain was captured in a study of T cell repertoires in cytomegalovirus infection. Study details: As its CMV epitopes, the study selected recently identified HLA-C-restricted and well-studied HLA-B-restricted targets. Study results and caveats: Summed public TCR beta family frequency identified CMV carriers bearing the relevant HLA.

Using its own MiXCR run on the reads, TCRdb lists one record per CDR3 protein. The top ten clones hold roughly 13% of a sample with around 360,000 distinct CDR3 sequences, approximately 30% of them seen once. A note on this clonotype: Its target is unknown.

This CDR3 is built from 19 residues. V gave up 3 bases and J gave up 2 bases, with 25 bases separating them. Sequences were derived from cultured PBMCs, sampled from culture after CMV antigen stimulation. V and J are TRBV23-1 and TRBJ2-5, with D maybe TRBD2 (6 bases). TRBV23-1 is known as an ORF, though its function is uncertain. The TCR sequence derives from a human donor in good health (CMV status not recorded). Some clones in this sample may be carry-over from other donors' samples. The CDR3 nucleotides read TGCGCCAGCAGTCATCCGGTAGCCCAAAGGGAGGCAGTACAAGAGACCCAGTACTTC. Amino acid sequence: CASSHPVAQREAVQETQYF.